A selection of T cell receptor beta chains follows, all from one sample in a study of T cell repertoires in cytomegalovirus infection. TCRdb reprocessed the reads via MiXCR and lists one record per CDR3 protein. The sample shows some 920,000 distinct CDR3 sequences, roughly 31% of them seen only once. Antigen specificity for these receptors is unknown. The material was cultured CD8+ T cells from PBMCs, obtained from culture after CMV antigen stimulation. The receptor set was obtained from a human donor in good health (CMV status not recorded). Some clones in this sample may be carry-over from other donors' samples. Both conserved end residues are part of each CDR3. The order of the fields is D gene, J gene, clone size, V gene, CDR3 protein, CDR3 DNA. A D gene is named only where the DNA matches it firmly. Size tells how often a clone was seen (once, few, many) or the class of an expanded clone, and some rows leave it out.

D gene: TRBD1; J gene: TRBJ1-2; clone size: few; V gene: TRBV7-9; CDR3 protein: CASSAIQGGDTNYGYTF; CDR3 DNA: TGTGCCAGCAGCGCCATACAGGGGGGGGATACTAACTATGGCTACACCTTC
D gene: NA; J gene: TRBJ1-6; clone size: few; V gene: TRBV12-3/TRBV12-4; CDR3 protein: CASSLSTGHYNSPLHF; CDR3 DNA: TGTGCCAGCAGTTTAAGTACTGGGCACTATAATTCACCCCTCCACTTT
D gene: NA; J gene: TRBJ2-5; clone size: NA; V gene: TRBV27; CDR3 protein: CASSLEQGTDQETQYF; CDR3 DNA: TGTGCCAGCAGTTTAGAGCAGGGAACAGACCAAGAGACCCAGTACTTC
D gene: NA; J gene: TRBJ1-1; clone size: once; V gene: TRBV4-2; CDR3 protein: CASRPLLQETTEAFF; CDR3 DNA: TGTGCCAGCCGCCCCCTTTTGCAGGAGACCACTGAAGCTTTCTTT
D gene: NA; J gene: TRBJ2-2; clone size: NA; V gene: TRBV28; CDR3 protein: CASSSGRDMVTGELFF; CDR3 DNA: TGTGCCAGCAGTTCGGGGAGGGACATGGTCACCGGGGAGCTGTTTTTT
D gene: NA; J gene: TRBJ2-6; clone size: NA; V gene: TRBV27; CDR3 protein: CASALQRRGANVLTF; CDR3 DNA: TGTGCCAGCGCCTTACAGAGGAGAGGGGCCAACGTCCTGACTTTC
D gene: TRBD1; J gene: TRBJ1-6; clone size: NA; V gene: TRBV5-6; CDR3 protein: CASSFGTDRNSPLHF; CDR3 DNA: TGTGCCAGCAGCTTTGGGACAGACCGTAATTCACCCCTCCACTTT
D gene: NA; J gene: TRBJ1-1; clone size: many; V gene: TRBV6-2/TRBV6-3; CDR3 protein: CASSYGQYLMNTEAFF; CDR3 DNA: TGTGCCAGCAGTTACGGGCAGTACCTCATGAACACTGAAGCTTTCTTT
D gene: NA; J gene: TRBJ1-2; clone size: few; V gene: TRBV27; CDR3 protein: CASSLKVGYYGYTF; CDR3 DNA: TGTGCCAGCAGTTTAAAGGTCGGATACTATGGCTACACCTTC
D gene: TRBD2; J gene: TRBJ2-3; clone size: few; V gene: TRBV4-2; CDR3 protein: CASSQAASGETDTQYF; CDR3 DNA: TGTGCCAGCAGCCAAGCGGCTAGCGGGGAAACAGATACGCAGTATTTT
D gene: NA; J gene: TRBJ1-2; clone size: NA; V gene: TRBV27; CDR3 protein: CASSFSGGLTSNSGGGYGYTF; CDR3 DNA: TGTGCCAGCAGTTTTTCGGGGGGCTTAACATCAAATTCAGGAGGCGGCTATGGCTACACCTTC
D gene: NA; J gene: TRBJ1-1; clone size: NA; V gene: TRBV15; CDR3 protein: CATSRTGQGIWNTEAFF; CDR3 DNA: TGTGCCACCAGCAGGACGGGCCAGGGTATTTGGAACACTGAAGCTTTCTTT
D gene: TRBD2; J gene: TRBJ2-5; clone size: NA; V gene: TRBV7-6; CDR3 protein: CACRTSGVTWETQYF; CDR3 DNA: TGTGCCTGTCGGACTAGCGGGGTTACATGGGAGACCCAGTACTTC
D gene: NA; J gene: TRBJ1-1; clone size: few; V gene: TRBV29-1; CDR3 protein: CSAPLGGWSTEAFF; CDR3 DNA: TGCAGCGCCCCCTTAGGGGGTTGGAGCACTGAAGCTTTCTTT
D gene: TRBD1; J gene: TRBJ2-1; clone size: many; V gene: TRBV7-2; CDR3 protein: CASSDRGKSWMDEQFF; CDR3 DNA: TGTGCCAGCAGCGACAGGGGTAAATCATGGATGGATGAGCAGTTCTTC